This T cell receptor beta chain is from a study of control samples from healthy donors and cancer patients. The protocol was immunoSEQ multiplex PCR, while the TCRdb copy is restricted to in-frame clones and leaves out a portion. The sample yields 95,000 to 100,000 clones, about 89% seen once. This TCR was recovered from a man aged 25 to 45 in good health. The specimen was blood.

Here the CDR3 DNA reads TGCGCCAGCAGCCCTTCTCCAGGGGGTCAAGAGACCCAGTACTTC. Its protein product is CASSPSPGGQETQYF. The chain employs TRBV4-1 and TRBJ2-5; 7 positions match TRBD1. J lost 2 bases, V lost 4 bases, and 7 bases had no gene match. Per germline, CDR1 MGHRA and CDR2 YSYEKL. This CDR3 spans 15 amino acids.